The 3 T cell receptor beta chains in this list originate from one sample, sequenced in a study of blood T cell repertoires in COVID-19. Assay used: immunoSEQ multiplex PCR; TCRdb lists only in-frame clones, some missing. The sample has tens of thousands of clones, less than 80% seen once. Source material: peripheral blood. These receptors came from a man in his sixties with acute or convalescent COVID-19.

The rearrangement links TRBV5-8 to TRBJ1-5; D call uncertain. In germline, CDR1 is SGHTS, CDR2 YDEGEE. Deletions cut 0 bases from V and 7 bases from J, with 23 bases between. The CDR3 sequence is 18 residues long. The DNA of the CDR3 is TGTGCCAGCAGCTTGGCCGTCGTTTGGGGAGTAGGAGGGCAGCCCCAGCATTTT. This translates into CASSLAVVWGVGGQPQHF.

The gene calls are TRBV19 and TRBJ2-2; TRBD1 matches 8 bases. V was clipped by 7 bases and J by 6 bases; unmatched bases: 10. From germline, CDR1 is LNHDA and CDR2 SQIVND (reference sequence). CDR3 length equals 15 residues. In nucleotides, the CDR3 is TGTGCCAGTAACGGGGGACAGGTCTCTCCCGGGGAGCTGTTTTTT. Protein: CASNGGQVSPGELFF.

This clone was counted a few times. The CDR3 DNA reads TGTGCCAGCAGCCTAGGGTACAGCGGCTGGAACTCTAATTCACCCCTCCACTTT. It translates to CASSLGYSGWNSNSPLHF. The chain uses TRBV5-6 and TRBJ1-6; D is ambiguous. V was cut by 4 bases and J by 6 bases, with 23 bases left in between. The CDR3 contains 18 residues. Germline values: CDR1 SGHDT, CDR2 YYEEEE.